This T cell receptor beta chain stems from a study of technical replicates of blood from a handful of donors. The germline gives CDR1 GTSNPN, CDR2 SVGIG (reference sequence). V was clipped by 2 bases and J by 5 bases, with 4 bases between them. The CDR3 length is 11 residues. Method: immunoSEQ multiplex PCR; TCRdb's copy keeps in-frame clones and lacks some. The sample has approximately 58,000 clones; 86% are singletons. V and J are TRBV30 and TRBJ2-1; D is unresolved. The sample taken for sequencing was PBMCs. The receptor comes from a human donor in good health. Some clones in this sample may be carry-over from other donors' samples. The CDR3 spells CAWSINNEQFF. Here the CDR3 DNA reads TGTGCCTGGAGTATAAACAATGAGCAGTTCTTC. Full variable domain (outside the CDR3, taken from reference TRBV30 and TRBJ2-1): SQTIHQWPATLVQPVGSPLSLECTVEGTSNPNLYWYRQAAGRGLQLLFYSVGIGQISSEVPQNLSASRPQDRQFILSSKKLLLSDSGFYLCAWSINNEQFFGPGTRLTVL.